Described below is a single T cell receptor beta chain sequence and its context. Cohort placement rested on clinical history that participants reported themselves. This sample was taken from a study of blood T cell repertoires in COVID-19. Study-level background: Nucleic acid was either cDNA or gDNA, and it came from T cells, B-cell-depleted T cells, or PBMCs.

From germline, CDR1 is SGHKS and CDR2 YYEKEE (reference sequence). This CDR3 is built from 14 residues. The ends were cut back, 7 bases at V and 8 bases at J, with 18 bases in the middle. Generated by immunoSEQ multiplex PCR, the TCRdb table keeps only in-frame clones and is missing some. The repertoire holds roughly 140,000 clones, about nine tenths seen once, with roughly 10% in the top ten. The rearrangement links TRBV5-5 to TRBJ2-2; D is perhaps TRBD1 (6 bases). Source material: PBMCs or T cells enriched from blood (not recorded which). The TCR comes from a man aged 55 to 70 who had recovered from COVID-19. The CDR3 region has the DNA TGTGCCAGCGACCGTATGGTGGGGGCTGGGGAGCTGTTTTTT. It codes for CASDRMVGAGELFF.